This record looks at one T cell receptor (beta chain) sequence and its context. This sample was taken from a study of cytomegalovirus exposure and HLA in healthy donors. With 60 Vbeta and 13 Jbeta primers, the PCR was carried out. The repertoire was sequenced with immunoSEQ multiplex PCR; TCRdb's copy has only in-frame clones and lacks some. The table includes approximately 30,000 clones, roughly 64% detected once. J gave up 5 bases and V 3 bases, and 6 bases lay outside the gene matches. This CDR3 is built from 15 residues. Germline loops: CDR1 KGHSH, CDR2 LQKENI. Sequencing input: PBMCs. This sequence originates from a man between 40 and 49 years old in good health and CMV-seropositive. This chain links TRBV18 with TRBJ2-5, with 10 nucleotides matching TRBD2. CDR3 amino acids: CASSPRLAGEETQYF. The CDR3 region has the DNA TGTGCCAGCTCACCCCGCCTAGCGGGGGAGGAGACCCAGTACTTC. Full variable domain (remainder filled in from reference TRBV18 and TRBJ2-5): NAGVMQNPRHLVRRRGQEARLRCSPMKGHSHVYWYRQLPEEGLKFMVYLQKENIIDESGMPKERFSAEFPKEGPSILRIQQVVRGDSAAYFCASSPRLAGEETQYFGPGTRLLVL.